A single sample is the source of the 10 T cell receptor beta chains below, sequenced in a study of CD8 T cells in ankylosing spondylitis. TCRdb reprocessed the 5' RACE reads with MiXCR, giving one entry per CDR3 protein. The table records about 540,000 distinct CDR3 sequences, roughly 13% of them present only once. Study-wide findings and caveats: Seemingly characteristic of ankylosing spondylitis blood was a TCR beta motif consisting of about 8 highly homologous variants.

Their antigens remain unidentified. Sequencing used blood, either unsorted or a sorted T cell fraction (not recorded which). These receptors originate from a male donor with ankylosing spondylitis.

This clonotype was seen more than once but under ten times. The gene calls are TRBV12-3 or TRBV12-4 and TRBJ2-6; a possible D gene is TRBD2 (6 bases). The CDR3 is 17 amino acids. V was pared by 3 bases and J by 0 bases, with 12 bases between. The chain's CDR3 is CASSFEGLSSGANVLTF. As DNA, the CDR3 is TGTGCCAGCAGTTTTGAGGGACTGAGCTCTGGGGCCAACGTCCTGACTTTC.

V is TRBV7-2 and J is TRBJ2-1, with 11 bases that match TRBD2. The V gene's germline CDR1 is SGHTA and CDR2 FQGNSA. V lost 0 bases, J lost 4 bases, and 8 bases stayed unmatched. This CDR3 has 18 amino acids. CDR3 protein: CASSLAPLAGVFYNEQFF. The CDR3, as DNA: TGTGCCAGCAGCTTAGCCCCACTAGCGGGGGTCTTTTACAATGAGCAGTTCTTC. The full variable domain, with the rest looked up from reference TRBV7-2 and TRBJ2-1, is GAGVSQSPSNKVTEKGKDVELRCDPISGHTALYWYRQSLGQGLEFLIYFQGNSAPDKSGLPSDRFSAERTGGSVSTLTIQRTQQEDSAVYLCASSLAPLAGVFYNEQFFGPGTRLTVL.

This clonotype has just a few counts. The CDR3 DNA is TGTGCCAGCAGCCAAGATCTGGGGGCCTGGAGTCCCCAGCATTTT. Translation gives CASSQDLGAWSPQHF. This chain uses TRBV3-1 with TRBJ1-5; possibly TRBD1 for D (6 bases). The CDR3 contains 15 residues. Germline V CDR1 and CDR2: LGHDT, YNNKEL (reference sequence). V was trimmed by 0 bases and J by 10 bases, leaving 16 bases between them.

The rearrangement links TRBV12-3 or TRBV12-4 to TRBJ2-5, with TRBD2 matching over 8 bases. The CDR3 has 16 amino acids. With 6 bases clipped from V and 5 bases from J, the junction kept 14 bases outside the gene matches. The CDR3 region has the DNA TGTGCCAGCAGCCCCTTAGGGAGCGGGAGCGCTGAGACCCAGTACTTC. It yields the protein CASSPLGSGSAETQYF.

This clonotype was detected ten times or more. The chain uses TRBV29-1 and TRBJ2-1; maybe TRBD2 (5 bases). The CDR3 is 11 residues long. Germline lookup yields CDR1 SQVTM and CDR2 ANQGSEA. V was cut by 7 bases and J by 9 bases, with 13 bases left in between. The CDR3 region is CSAVRALEQFF. CDR3 coding DNA: TGCAGCGCTGTGCGGGCACTTGAGCAGTTCTTC.

This clonotype was counted a few times. At one of its ends the junction is not consistent with the germline gene, which may arise from a read error. The chain joins TRBV11-2 to TRBJ2-3; tentatively, D is TRBD2 (6 bases). The CDR3 runs to 15 residues. Germline V gives CDR1 SGHAT, CDR2 FQNNGV. In DNA form, the CDR3 reads TGTGCCAGCAGTTTAGCGGATACTAGCACAGATACGCAGTATTTT. Its protein is CASSLADTSTDTQYF.

The chain joins TRBV12-3 or TRBV12-4 to TRBJ1-4, with D unresolved. V was shortened by 4 bases and J by 0 bases, with 6 bases between the two germline ends. The CDR3 length is 14 residues. This CDR3 is CASSWRATNEKLFF. Here the CDR3 DNA reads TGTGCCAGCAGTTGGAGGGCAACTAATGAAAAACTGTTTTTT.

This clonotype showed up many times. This sequence joins TRBV20-1 and TRBJ1-5, with D possibly TRBD1 on 6 matching bases. This CDR3 region has 13 residues. Germline CDR1 is DFQATT and CDR2 is SNEGSKA (reference sequence). V lost 5 bases to trimming and J lost 2 bases, with 10 bases between them. Written as DNA, the CDR3 is TGCAGTGCTCTGGGGGCGGGCAATCAGCCCCAGCATTTT. Amino acid sequence: CSALGAGNQPQHF.

This chain uses TRBV20-1 with TRBJ1-5; 9 bases are a match to TRBD1. The germline CDR1 and CDR2 sequences are DFQATT and SNEGSKA (reference sequence). The CDR3 extends over 16 amino acids. With 6 bases clipped from V and 6 bases from J, the junction kept 15 bases outside the gene matches. For the CDR3, the DNA is TGCAGTGCCCGGGACAGGGTTCGGGGGAATAGTCAGCCCCAGCATTTT. Its protein is CSARDRVRGNSQPQHF.

The genes are TRBV20-1 and TRBJ2-1, with 11 bases aligning to TRBD2. The germline CDR1 and CDR2 sequences are DFQATT and SNEGSKA (reference sequence). The CDR3 is 16 amino acids. J lost 6 bases, V lost 1 base, and 8 bases had no gene match. CDR3 sequence reads: CSARGGGLAETNEQFF. In nucleotides, the CDR3 is TGCAGTGCTAGAGGGGGGGGACTAGCGGAGACCAATGAGCAGTTCTTC.